The 17 T cell receptor beta chains in this list originate from one sample, sequenced in a study of CD8 T cells in Susac syndrome. Random-hexamer reverse transcription was applied to about 0.5 to 1 ug RNA. TCRdb re-called the immunoSEQ multiplex PCR reads through MiXCR, storing one row per CDR3 protein. The sample has about 400,000 distinct CDR3 sequences, 75% to 90% seen once. The sequenced material came from CD8+ T cells from PBMCs. These receptors originate from a human donor with multiple sclerosis.

The chain employs TRBV6-5 and TRBJ1-3; tentatively, D is TRBD1 (6 bases). The V gene's germline CDR1 is MNHEY and CDR2 SVGAGI. V was shortened by 2 bases and J by 4 bases, with 21 bases between the two germline ends. The CDR3 contains 18 residues. The CDR3 DNA sequence: TGTGCCAGCAGTTACACCCTATGGACAGAAACCGGAGGAAACACCATATATTTT. This sequence encodes CASSYTLWTETGGNTIYF.

The chain uses TRBV12-3 or TRBV12-4 and TRBJ1-1; 8 bases align to TRBD1. V was clipped by 3 bases and J by 4 bases; unmatched bases: 1. The CDR3 is 13 amino acids. CDR3 region: CASSFGQGTEAFF. CDR3 coding DNA: TGTGCCAGCAGTTTCGGACAGGGCACTGAAGCTTTCTTT.

This rearrangement joins TRBV19 to TRBJ2-2, with unresolved D. Germline CDR1 is LNHDA and CDR2 is SQIVND (reference sequence). The germline V and J ends were trimmed by 7 bases and 3 bases, with 18 bases remaining between them. This CDR3 has 16 residues. The CDR3 coding sequence is TGTGCCAGTACTAACTATCGCGAGGTCTACACCGGGGAGCTGTTTTTT. Translation: CASTNYREVYTGELFF.

The gene calls are TRBV19 and TRBJ2-3; possible D gene TRBD2, 5 bases. The CDR3 is made up of 16 amino acids. Germline values: CDR1 LNHDA, CDR2 SQIVND (reference sequence). V was pared by 3 bases and J by 2 bases, with 15 bases between. CDR3 in amino acids: CASSILQEVDTDTQYF. The CDR3 coding sequence is TGTGCCAGTAGTATCCTTCAGGAGGTCGACACAGATACGCAGTATTTT.

The chain links TRBV19 to TRBJ1-1, with D maybe TRBD1 (6 bases). Per the germline V gene, CDR1 is LNHDA and CDR2 is SQIVND (reference sequence). This CDR3 comprises 12 residues. The germline V and J ends were trimmed by 3 bases and 7 bases, with 9 bases remaining between them. CDR3 nucleotide sequence: TGTGCCAGTAGTATCGGGGACATTGAAGCTTTCTTT. Translating it yields CASSIGDIEAFF.

The V and J genes are TRBV2 and TRBJ2-1; D tentatively fits TRBD1 or TRBD2 (5 bases each). Germline CDR1 is SNHLY and CDR2 is FYNNEI. The CDR3 contains 16 residues. The V end lost 6 bases, the J end lost 7 bases, and 22 bases lay between the germline ends. The CDR3 protein is CASRVLPQVEGNEQFF. The CDR3 nucleotides read TGTGCCAGCAGGGTCTTACCGCAGGTCGAGGGGAATGAGCAGTTCTTC.

V is TRBV5-4 and J is TRBJ2-3; D possibly corresponds to TRBD1 (6 bases). V dropped 2 bases and J dropped 1 base, with 8 bases sitting between them. The germline gives CDR1 SGHNT, CDR2 YYREEE (reference sequence). The CDR3 loop spans 14 amino acids. CDR3 loop: CASSFWTGTDTQYF. CDR3 sequence (DNA): TGTGCCAGCAGCTTCTGGACAGGCACAGATACGCAGTATTTT. Together with reference TRBV5-4 and TRBJ2-3, the CDR3 gives the full variable domain: ETGVTQSPTHLIKTRGQQVTLRCSSQSGHNTVSWYQQALGQGPQFIFQYYREEENGRGNFPPRFSGLQFPNYSSELNVNALELDDSALYLCASSFWTGTDTQYFGPGTRLTVL.

This clonotype has a handful of counts. CDR3 amino acids: CASSSGQLGRTGELFF. The CDR3 nucleotides are TGCGCCAGCAGCTCGGGACAGCTAGGACGGACCGGGGAGCTGTTTTTT. The chain combines TRBV5-1 with TRBJ2-2; 7 nucleotides match TRBD1. Germline V gives CDR1 SGHRS, CDR2 YFSETQ. The CDR3 runs to 16 residues. V was clipped by 3 bases and J by 5 bases; unmatched bases: 10.

V gene TRBV5-1 combines with J gene TRBJ2-1; TRBD2 matches at 8 bases. The germline CDR1 and CDR2 sequences are SGHRS and YFSETQ. J gave up 0 bases and V 3 bases, and 11 bases lay outside the gene matches. The CDR3 runs to 18 residues. DNA of the CDR3: TGCGCCAGCAGCTATTGGCCCAAGCGGGAGAGCTCCTACAATGAGCAGTTCTTC. The encoded protein is CASSYWPKRESSYNEQFF.

The chain carries TRBV7-9 and TRBJ1-1, with 12 bases that match TRBD1. The V segment lost 5 bases and the J segment 2 bases; nucleotides outside the gene matches: 12. The CDR3 runs 18 residues. CDR1 and CDR2 (germline): SEHNR, FQNEAQ (reference sequence). CDR3 amino acids: CASSPRRPGTGGNTEAFF. The CDR3 DNA reads TGTGCCAGCAGCCCCCGAAGACCCGGGACAGGGGGCAACACTGAAGCTTTCTTT.

This chain joins TRBV12-3 or TRBV12-4 and TRBJ2-3; tentatively, D is TRBD1 or TRBD2 (5 bases each). V dropped 5 bases and J dropped 2 bases, with 17 bases sitting between them. The CDR3 runs 16 residues. The CDR3 DNA reads as TGTGCCAGCAGTACCCCGGGGACGGAACTCACAGATACGCAGTATTTT. Translating gives CASSTPGTELTDTQYF.

The V and J genes are TRBV5-4 and TRBJ2-7, with D possibly TRBD1 on 6 matching bases. Between the trimmed V and J ends, which lost 4 bases and 2 bases, there was a span of 16 bases. Per the germline V gene, CDR1 is SGHNT and CDR2 is YYREEE (reference sequence). The CDR3 length is 15 residues. The CDR3 bases are TGTGCCAGCAGCCCTGGCGGCAGGGGACCCTACGAGCAGTACTTC. Encoded protein: CASSPGGRGPYEQYF.

The chain links TRBV11-2 to TRBJ2-7; D is ambiguous. Germline V gene sequence: CDR1 SGHAT, CDR2 FQNNGV. Trimming shortened V by 1 base and J by 9 bases, and 7 bases separated the two germline ends. This CDR3 has 11 amino acids. The CDR3 sequence is CASSLVEWQYF. CDR3 bases: TGTGCCAGCAGCTTAGTTGAGTGGCAGTACTTC. The variable domain in full, with the rest retrieved from reference TRBV11-2 and TRBJ2-7, is EAGVAQSPRYKIIEKRQSVAFWCNPISGHATLYWYQQILGQGPKLLIQFQNNGVVDDSQLPKDRFSAERLKGVDSTLKIQPAKLEDSAVYLCASSLVEWQYFGPGTRLTVT.

The genes are TRBV4-1 and TRBJ2-1; TRBD2 aligns across 9 bases. The CDR3 spans 16 residues. V was pared by 7 bases and J by 0 bases, with 7 bases of the junction left unmatched. CDR1 and CDR2 from the germline V gene are MGHRA and YSYEKL. The CDR3 nucleotides are TGCGCCAGCAACCCTAGCGGGGCAAGCTCCTACAATGAGCAGTTCTTC. Translating it yields CASNPSGASSYNEQFF.

The sample holds one count of this clonotype. V gene TRBV18 combines with J gene TRBJ1-5, with D tentatively TRBD1 (6 bases). V was shortened by 3 bases and J by 4 bases, with 13 bases between the two germline ends. CDR3 size: 15 residues. Germline V gives CDR1 KGHSH, CDR2 LQKENI. CDR3 residues: CASSPQGTPNQPQHF. The CDR3, as DNA: TGTGCCAGCTCACCGCAGGGGACCCCGAATCAGCCCCAGCATTTT.

This clonotype was seen only once. The chain employs TRBV4-1 and TRBJ2-3; D tentatively fits TRBD1 or TRBD2 (5 bases each). V lost 4 bases to trimming and J lost 2 bases, with 7 bases between them. This CDR3 comprises 13 residues. Germline-derived CDR1 and CDR2 are MGHRA and YSYEKL. CDR3 region: CASSRGATDTQYF. The CDR3 DNA is TGCGCCAGCAGCCGAGGGGCCACAGATACGCAGTATTTT.

The J gene is TRBJ2-3, the V gene TRBV5-4, with 12 bases fitting TRBD2. J gave up 5 bases and V 1 base, and 5 bases lay outside the gene matches. The CDR3 spans 16 residues. Germline V gives CDR1 SGHNT, CDR2 YYREEE (reference sequence). The CDR3 DNA is TGTGCCAGCAGCTTGATGACTAGCGGGAGCCAAGATACGCAGTATTTT. Translated, it gives CASSLMTSGSQDTQYF.